These T cell receptor beta chains were read from a single sample in a study of blood T cell repertoires in COVID-19. Profiled with immunoSEQ multiplex PCR; TCRdb holds only in-frame clones, not every one. The sample holds about 200,000 clones, around 86% seen once. Sequencing was carried out using peripheral blood. The receptors come from a human donor in a cohort sampled during active COVID-19. Both conserved end residues are part of each CDR3. Each record gives: V gene, J gene, D gene, CDR3 length, clone size, CDR3 protein, CDR3 DNA. A D gene is named only where the DNA matches it firmly. Clone size is stated in some rows and not others, as once, few, many or a class when expanded.

TRBV11-1	TRBJ1-6	NA	13	NA	CASSLVQASPLHF	TGTGCCAGCAGCTTAGTGCAGGCCTCACCCCTCCACTTT
TRBV10-3	TRBJ2-1	TRBD1	15	NA	CAISSDRGLMDEQFF	TGTGCCATCAGTTCCGACAGGGGGCTAATGGATGAGCAGTTCTTC
TRBV18	TRBJ2-7	NA	15	NA	CASSLGGGHPYEQYF	TGTGCCAGCTCATTGGGGGGGGGCCATCCCTACGAGCAGTACTTC
TRBV19	TRBJ2-3	NA	14	once	CASSILGGPDTQYF	TGTGCCAGTAGTATACTCGGGGGACCAGATACGCAGTATTTT
TRBV7-2	TRBJ1-1	NA	14	NA	CASSLALGVTEAFF	TGTGCCAGCAGCTTAGCGCTAGGGGTAACTGAAGCTTTCTTT
TRBV24-1	TRBJ2-5	NA	16	NA	CATSDPGRGAEETQYF	TGTGCCACCAGTGATCCTGGACGGGGGGCTGAAGAGACCCAGTACTTC
TRBV6-2/TRBV6-3	TRBJ2-7	TRBD1	15	NA	CASSILRDRGHEQYF	TGTGCCAGCAGTATCCTCCGGGACAGGGGCCACGAGCAGTACTTC
TRBV7-9	TRBJ2-7	NA	15	once	CASSLDLGTTYEQYF	TGTGCCAGCAGCTTAGACTTAGGGACAACTTACGAGCAGTACTTC
TRBV19	TRBJ2-7	TRBD2	13	NA	CASSMGLVNEQYF	TGTGCCAGTAGTATGGGACTAGTTAACGAGCAGTACTTC
TRBV6-2/TRBV6-3	TRBJ1-5	NA	15	NA	CASSLGAGARQPQHF	TGTGCCAGCAGTTTAGGAGCAGGGGCGCGGCAGCCCCAGCATTTT
TRBV15	TRBJ1-2	NA	13	NA	CATSRSKRYGYTF	TGTGCCACCAGCAGGTCAAAGAGATATGGCTACACCTTC
TRBV4-3	TRBJ2-3	TRBD1	14	NA	CASSLDRGTDTQYF	TGCGCCAGCAGCTTGGACAGGGGCACAGATACGCAGTATTTT
TRBV6-5	TRBJ1-4	NA	13	NA	CASSGQINEKLFF	TGTGCCAGCAGCGGACAGATTAATGAAAAACTGTTTTTT
TRBV2	TRBJ2-7	NA	15	NA	CASMIGGQIIYEQYF	TGTGCCAGCATGATCGGAGGACAGATCATCTACGAGCAGTACTTC
TRBV19	TRBJ1-2	NA	16	NA	CASSMLSGGRNYGYTF	TGTGCCAGTAGTATGCTTTCGGGGGGCCGGAACTATGGCTACACCTTC
TRBV9	TRBJ1-4	NA	13	NA	CASSVTGRVSLFF	TGTGCCAGCAGCGTAACGGGCAGGGTCTCTCTGTTTTTT
TRBV15	TRBJ1-6	NA	15	once	CATSRRRTYNSPLHF	TGTGCCACCAGCAGGCGGCGGACCTATAATTCACCCCTCCACTTT
TRBV2	TRBJ2-3	TRBD1	14	few	CAGTADRFTDTQYF	TGTGCCGGCACCGCGGACAGGTTCACAGATACGCAGTATTTT
TRBV19	TRBJ2-7	TRBD2	14	NA	CASSITSGDYEQYF	TGTGCCAGTAGTATAACTAGCGGGGATTACGAGCAGTACTTC
TRBV5-5	TRBJ2-7	TRBD1	16	NA	CASSPNTGTGSYEQYF	TGTGCCAGCAGCCCCAATACCGGGACAGGCTCCTACGAGCAGTACTTC
TRBV27	TRBJ1-6	NA	11	NA	CASGPNSPLHF	TGTGCCAGCGGGCCAAATTCACCCCTCCACTTT
TRBV30	TRBJ2-5	TRBD1	17	NA	CAWSVGTGRWLEETQYF	TGTGCCTGGAGTGTTGGGACAGGGCGGTGGTTAGAAGAGACCCAGTACTTC
TRBV18	TRBJ2-7	NA	14	NA	CASSPGGSSSEQYF	TGTGCCAGCTCACCTGGCGGAAGTAGCTCCGAGCAGTACTTC